The entry below gives a single T cell receptor (beta chain) sequence along with its context. This specimen belongs to a study of blood T cell repertoires in COVID-19. CDR3 length: 13 amino acids. Trimming removed 6 bases at V and 8 bases at J, with 16 bases between. Germline values: CDR1 MNHEY, CDR2 SVGEGT. The repertoire was sequenced with immunoSEQ multiplex PCR; TCRdb's copy has only in-frame clones and lacks some. The repertoire holds 31,000 or so clones, with roughly nine tenths as singletons. The chain has TRBV6-2 or TRBV6-3 and TRBJ1-1; a possible D gene is TRBD1 (6 bases). This receptor was taken from an elderly man with acute or convalescent COVID-19. Material: peripheral blood. The CDR3 protein is CASSAQGLWEAFF. The CDR3 DNA reads as TGTGCCAGCAGCGCACAGGGTTTATGGGAAGCTTTCTTT.